This paragraph covers one T cell receptor beta chain sequence. What this receptor recognizes is not known. Per-nucleotide qualities are absent, and no much larger clonotype sits a single base away. This record comes from a study of shared clonotypes between healthy human individuals (dated by TCRdb to the early 2020s). Broadly, across the study: A couple of women and a few men aged 18 to 49 years were included in the cohort. Each donor's leukapheresis produced roughly between roughly 0.85 and 9.5 billion PBMCs. To estimate repertoire size and how much clonotype sharing occurs between individuals, the study deeply sequenced the blood TCR repertoires of several healthy adults. To increase sequencing depth and limit assay-specific biases, different laboratories used diverse techniques to prepare libraries and sequence TCR repertoires. For each donor, CD4 naive and CD4 memory were each run on three plates, CD8 naive on two plates, and CD8 memory on one plate.

Here V drops 4 bases and J drops 9 bases, and the junction holds 7 bases not matched to any gene. CDR1 and CDR2 were assigned from the germline V gene (reference sequence) as GTSNPN and SVGIG. From cysteine to phenylalanine, the CDR3 is 13 amino acids long. Of the read, only the CDR3 DNA is kept; its 39 bases are in frame from base 1. Using the deep immunoSEQ assay, multiplex PCR amplified TCR CDR3 regions from genomic DNA. Extracted genomic DNA from each cell subset was spread evenly across all wells of several immunoSEQ 96-well plates, with each plate serving as a replicate. For sorted subsets, about 200 ng genomic DNA, equal to some 28,000 T cell genomes, was loaded into each replicate PCR. Purified libraries were quantified with a Qubit 3.0 fluorometer, sized on a Bioanalyzer 2100, and re-quantified with the KAPA Library Quantification kit. Each immunoSEQ 96-well plate was sequenced on its own single-read 150-cycle Illumina NextSeq 550 flow cell. The study's own analysis went as follows. Because only junctional sequences without quality scores were contained in the immunoSEQ output, filtering matching that applied to full-length reads could not be performed. Sequences were annotated with PyIR, a Python wrapper for IgBLAST v1.9, using IMGT germline references to assign V/J genes and CDR3. Reads with weak V/J assignments (E-value above 1e-6), missing CDR3, stop codons, out-of-frame junctions, or ambiguous translated residues were removed. V3J clonotypes were defined by identical inferred V gene, J gene, and CDR3 amino acid sequence. Percentage overlap between repertoires was computed as shared unique clonotypes divided by the size of the smaller repertoire. Richness of each repertoire was evaluated using RTK rarefaction, the Chao1 estimator, and Recon v2.1 estimates of unobserved clonotypes. Generation probabilities were computed with OLGA for all TCRbeta clonotypes obtained by the gDNA method from four donors. The table was pulled from immuneACCESS by TCRdb, which kept in-frame rearrangements only. Such tables lose some clones; where checked, under half of the loss comes from unresolved V genes, and the rest has no known cause. The DNA was the basis for D and trimming; V, J and clone size are from that table. The table for this sample lists over 2 million clones; over 85% of them were counted only once. Together, the top ten hold more than 0.1% of the sample.

Broader findings and caveats from the paper: Estimated clonotype richness was generally larger for naive than for memory subsets. Incomplete sequencing was indicated by rarefaction of sorted-subset datasets, despite the large sequencing depth. Sampling was restricted to blood, and TCR repertoires in tissue are likely to differ from TCR repertoires in blood. When a few donors were compared, the shared fraction of clonotypes was about 5.5% for naive CD4, around 3.6% for naive CD8, 2% to 2.5% for memory CD4, and around 0.4% for memory CD8. Higher generation probabilities were observed for clonotypes shared by all four sorted-subset donors than for non-shared clonotypes. Pairwise subsampling indicated that sequencing depth was expected to affect the degree of clonotype sharing among donors. Because the study included a small number of donors, the genetic and exposure-history diversity represented was limited.

The donors were healthy, HIV-negative adults who had no recently reported acute infections or vaccinations. Every donor was a Caucasian adult living in Nashville, Tennessee, USA. CD4+ T cells were enriched through magnetic negative selection, after which naive cells were positively selected on CD45RA and the remaining negative fraction served as the memory subset. Blood was collected by leukapheresis, and PBMCs were isolated by Ficoll-Histopaque density gradient centrifugation and then cryopreserved in liquid nitrogen vapor phase. Analytical flow cytometry was used to check the purity and quantity of each magnetically sorted T cell population. Genomic DNA was isolated from every sorted fraction and measured by UV absorbance on a Nanodrop 2000c.

The receptor was derived from a man younger than 30 in good health. The specimen was naive CD4+ T cells sorted from blood. Interpreted using the paper, the cell subset or site label stands for: CD45RA+ positively selected. The chain is assembled from TRBV30 and TRBJ2-4; TRBD1 matches 9 bases in the middle. For the CDR3, the sequence is CAWNRGLSSIQYF. DNA sequence: TGTGCCTGGAACAGGGGGCTCTCGAGCATTCAGTACTTC.